The clone carrying this TCR beta chain was seen only once. These data belong to a study of blood T cell repertoires in COVID-19. Study-level information: Italy, Spain and the United States were the sources of the convalescent and acute COVID-19 samples.

Original processing methods: Counts of nucleated cells, estimated from reference gene primer amplification, were obtained. Assay used: immunoSEQ multiplex PCR; TCRdb lists only in-frame clones, some missing. D and trimming come from the DNA, and the V and J calls and clone size come from that table. In the table there are some 120,000 clones, roughly four fifths of which are singletons. This CDR3 is 14 amino acids long. Between the trimmed V and J ends, which lost 5 bases and 5 bases, there was a span of 13 bases. Germline loops: CDR1 LGHNT, CDR2 FRNRAP. This chain uses TRBV12-5 with TRBJ1-5, with D perhaps matching TRBD1 (6 bases). Sequenced sample: peripheral blood. The source is a woman in her forties or fifties with acute or convalescent COVID-19. Written as DNA, the CDR3 is TGTGCTAGTGGTCCCGGGACAAATTATCAGCCCCAGCATTTT. It specifies CASGPGTNYQPQHF.